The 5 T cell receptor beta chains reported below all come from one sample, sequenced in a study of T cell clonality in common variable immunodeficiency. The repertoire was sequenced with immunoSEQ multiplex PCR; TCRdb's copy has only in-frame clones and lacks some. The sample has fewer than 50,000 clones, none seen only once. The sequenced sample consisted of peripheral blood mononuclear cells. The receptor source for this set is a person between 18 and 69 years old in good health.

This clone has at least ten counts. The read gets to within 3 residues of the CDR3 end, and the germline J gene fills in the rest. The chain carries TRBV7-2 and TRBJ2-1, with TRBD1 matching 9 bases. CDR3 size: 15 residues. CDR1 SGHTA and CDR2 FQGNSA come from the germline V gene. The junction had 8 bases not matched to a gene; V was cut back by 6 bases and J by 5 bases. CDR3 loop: CASRKQGAGNNEQFF. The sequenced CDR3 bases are TGTGCCAGCAGGAAACAGGGGGCTGGGAACAATGAG. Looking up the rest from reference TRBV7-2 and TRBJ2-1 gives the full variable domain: GAGVSQSPSNKVTEKGKDVELRCDPISGHTALYWYRQSLGQGLEFLIYFQGNSAPDKSGLPSDRFSAERTGGSVSTLTIQRTQQEDSAVYLCASRKQGAGNNEQFFGPGTRLTVL.

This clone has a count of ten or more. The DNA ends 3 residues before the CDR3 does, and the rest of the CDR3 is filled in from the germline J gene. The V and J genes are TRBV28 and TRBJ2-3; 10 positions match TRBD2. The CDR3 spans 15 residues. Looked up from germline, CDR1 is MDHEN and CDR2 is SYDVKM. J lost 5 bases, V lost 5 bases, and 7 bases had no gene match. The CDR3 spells CASSPHTSGVDTQYF. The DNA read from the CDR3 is TGTGCCAGCAGTCCCCATACTAGCGGGGTAGATACG.

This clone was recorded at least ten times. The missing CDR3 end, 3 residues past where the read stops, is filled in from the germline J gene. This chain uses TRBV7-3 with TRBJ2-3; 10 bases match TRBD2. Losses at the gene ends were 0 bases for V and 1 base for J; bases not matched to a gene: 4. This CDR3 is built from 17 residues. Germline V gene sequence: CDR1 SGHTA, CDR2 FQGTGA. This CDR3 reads CASSLTGLAGGTDTQYF. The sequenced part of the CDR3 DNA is TGTGCCAGCAGCTTAACAGGCCTAGCGGGGGGCACAGATACG.

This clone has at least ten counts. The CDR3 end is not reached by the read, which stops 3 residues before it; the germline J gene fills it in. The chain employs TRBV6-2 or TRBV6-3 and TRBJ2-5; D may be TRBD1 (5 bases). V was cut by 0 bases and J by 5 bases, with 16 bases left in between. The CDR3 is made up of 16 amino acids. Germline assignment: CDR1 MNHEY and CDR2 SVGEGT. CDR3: CASSYSTRAEFETQYF. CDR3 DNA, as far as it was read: TGTGCCAGCAGTTACTCGACCAGGGCTGAGTTTGAGACC.

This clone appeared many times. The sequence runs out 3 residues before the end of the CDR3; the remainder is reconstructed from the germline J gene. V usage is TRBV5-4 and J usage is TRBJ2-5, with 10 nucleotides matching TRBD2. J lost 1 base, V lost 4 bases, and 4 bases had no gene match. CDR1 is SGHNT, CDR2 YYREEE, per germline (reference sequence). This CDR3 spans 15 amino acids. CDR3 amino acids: CASSRSGGAQETQYF. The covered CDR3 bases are TGTGCCAGCAGCCGAAGCGGGGGGGCCCAAGAGACC.